This entry is about one TCR beta chain. Its antigen is as yet unknown. Between the trimmed V and J ends, which lost 3 bases and 2 bases, there was a span of 10 bases. Germline lookup yields CDR1 LNHDA and CDR2 SQIVND (reference sequence). This CDR3 is 14 amino acids long. This specimen belongs to a study of OX40 agonist ivuxolimab in advanced cancers. In the study overall: Each dose-escalation patient presented with hepatocellular carcinoma, melanoma, renal cell or head and neck cancer. Three individuals attained partial responses, comprising one hepatocellular carcinoma case and two cutaneous melanoma cases. General study points: Relatively little clonal expansion, among the lowest observed, appeared in partial responders at 0.1-3.0 mg/kg.

The protocol was immunoSEQ multiplex PCR, while the TCRdb copy is restricted to in-frame clones and leaves out a portion. The data contain under 100,000 clones, around nine tenths of them seen just once; the ten biggest clones take up 0.65% to 0.8%. V is TRBV19 and J is TRBJ1-1; no reliable D call. Source: CD4+ or CD8+ T cells sorted from blood, taken in a trial of the OX40 agonist ivuxolimab. The receptor comes from an adult with an advanced solid tumor such as melanoma, head and neck, liver or kidney cancer. The CDR3 reads CASSIRGVNTEAFF. For the CDR3, the DNA is TGTGCCAGTAGTATCCGTGGGGTTAACACTGAAGCTTTCTTT.